The clone carrying this T cell receptor (beta chain) came up a few times. The antigen is undetermined. CDR1 and CDR2 from the germline V gene are MGHRA and YSYEKL. The CDR3 is 13 amino acids. V lost 5 bases and J 3 bases, leaving 9 bases between the germline ends. These data are taken from a study of T-cell memory formation after mild COVID-19. The wider study: The two donors had largely donor-specific TCR clusters.

Findings and caveats of the study: Clones contracting across day 15 to 85 had a balanced CD4/CD8 profile; later expanding clones leaned CD4+. Clones from the second wave (peaking day 37) had unconfirmed SARS-CoV-2 specificity.

Constant-segment primers served in 5'RACE that generated TCR alpha and TCR beta cDNA libraries bearing sample barcodes and UMIs. TCRdb fed the 5' RACE reads into MiXCR, producing one record per CDR3 protein. The data show under 90,000 distinct CDR3 sequences, with approximately 15% seen just once and 30% to 35% held by the top ten. This clonotype was sampled from an adult woman who had mild COVID-19 (a few samples of this study predate the infection). Cell type and time point are not known. The sequencing input was PBMCs or a T cell subset sorted from them (not recorded which). V usage is TRBV4-1 and J usage is TRBJ2-3, with a possible D match to TRBD2 (7 bases). This CDR3 reads CASSRGGTDTQYF. The CDR3 bases are TGCGCCAGCAGCAGGGGGGGGACAGATACGCAGTATTTT.